One sample yielded the 13 T cell receptor beta chains listed below, sequenced in a study of technical replicates of blood from a few donors. The method was immunoSEQ multiplex PCR; TCRdb's version includes in-frame clones alone and lacks a portion of them. The sample consists of roughly 70,000 clones, over 90% of them appearing once. Sample: PBMCs. Receptors were obtained from a human donor in good health. Some clones in this sample may be carry-over from other donors' samples.

The V and J genes are TRBV7-9 and TRBJ2-7; 9 nucleotides align to TRBD1. From germline, CDR1 is SEHNR and CDR2 FQNEAQ (reference sequence). V lost 5 bases and J lost 3; bases outside the gene matches: 14. The CDR3 sequence is 17 residues long. As DNA, the CDR3 is TGTGCCAGCAGCACCGGGACAGGGCCCTTCCACCACTACGAGCAGTACTTC. Residues: CASSTGTGPFHHYEQYF.

This sequence joins TRBV4-2 and TRBJ2-2; 11 positions match TRBD2. The CDR3 sequence is 17 residues long. Germline trimming cut 1 base from V and 1 base from J; bases unmatched to any gene: 2. Per germline, CDR1 LGHNA and CDR2 YNFKEQ. This CDR3 is CASSQVTSGKNTGELFF. In DNA form, the CDR3 reads TGTGCCAGCAGCCAAGTGACTAGCGGGAAGAACACCGGGGAGCTGTTTTTT.

The CDR3 protein is CASTMGGNTDTQYF. In DNA form, the CDR3 reads TGTGCCAGTACCATGGGGGGGAACACAGATACGCAGTATTTT. V usage is TRBV19 and J usage is TRBJ2-3, with 7 bases aligning to TRBD2. V gave up 7 bases and J gave up 2 bases; unmatched junction bases: 6. The CDR3 runs to 14 residues. Germline assignment: CDR1 LNHDA and CDR2 SQIVND (reference sequence).

The rearrangement joins TRBV2 to TRBJ1-5; TRBD1 matches 9 bases. CDR1 and CDR2 (germline): SNHLY, FYNNEI. V lost 7 bases to trimming and J lost 2 bases; unmatched junction nucleotides: 3. The CDR3 is 14 residues long. CDR3 bases: TGTGCCAGCAAAACAGGGGGCGGCAATCAGCCCCAGCATTTT. Encoded protein: CASKTGGGNQPQHF.

The J gene is TRBJ2-1, the V gene TRBV7-2; D uncertain. Germline V gene lookup returns CDR1 SGHTA and CDR2 FQGNSA. The CDR3 is 15 amino acids. V dropped 7 bases and J dropped 6 bases, with 19 bases sitting between them. CDR3 residues: CASTLMGLPSNEQFF. The CDR3 DNA is TGTGCCAGCACCCTGATGGGCCTACCATCCAATGAGCAGTTCTTC.

This chain connects TRBV4-1 to TRBJ1-1; TRBD1 might be the D (6 bases). The CDR3 has 12 residues. CDR1 and CDR2 (germline): MGHRA, YSYEKL. V was shortened by 9 bases and J by 5 bases, with 13 bases between the two germline ends. CDR3 residues: CASTQGRTEAFF. The CDR3, as DNA: TGCGCCAGTACACAGGGACGAACTGAAGCTTTCTTT.

V and J are TRBV9 and TRBJ2-1, with D uncertain. The CDR3 is made up of 13 amino acids. CDR1 is SGDLS and CDR2 is YYNGEE in the germline V gene. V was clipped by 0 bases and J by 5 bases, with 6 bases between them. The DNA of the CDR3 is TGTGCCAGCAGCGTAGAATTCAACAATGAGCAGTTCTTC. It encodes CASSVEFNNEQFF.

Turning to this clone: One end of the junction does not line up with germline, which may come from a read error. This sequence joins TRBV9 and TRBJ2-1, with D unresolved. The CDR3 loop spans 12 amino acids. Germline CDR1 and CDR2: SGDLS and YYNGEE. Written as DNA, the CDR3 is TGTGCCAGCAGCTCCTCCTTCAATGAGCAGTTCTTC. Amino acid sequence: CASSSSFNEQFF.

CDR3 region: CASSLGSDSPLHF. The CDR3 region has the DNA TGTGCCAGCAGCTTAGGATCAGATTCACCCCTCCACTTT. The chain links TRBV7-2 to TRBJ1-6; D not certain. The length of the CDR3 is 13 residues. Looked up from germline, CDR1 is SGHTA and CDR2 is FQGNSA. Trimming cost V 1 base and J 8 bases, with 6 bases left between them.

The genes are TRBV5-8 and TRBJ2-2, with D perhaps TRBD1 (5 bases). Germline V gives CDR1 SGHTS, CDR2 YDEGEE. The CDR3 contains 15 residues. The ends were cut back, 0 bases at V and 0 bases at J, with 6 bases in the middle. The CDR3 DNA follows: TGTGCCAGCAGCTTGGTAGGGGCGAACACCGGGGAGCTGTTTTTT. Protein product: CASSLVGANTGELFF.

V and J are TRBV6-1 and TRBJ2-3; TRBD1 is a possible D gene (7 bases). The germline V gene encodes CDR1 MNHNS and CDR2 SASEGT. V lost 1 base to trimming and J lost 12 bases, with 11 bases between them. This CDR3 has 12 amino acids. CDR3 sequence reads: CASSEGQGGQYF. The CDR3 region has the DNA TGTGCCAGCAGTGAAGGGCAGGGGGGCCAGTATTTT.

In its sample, this clone was seen a few times. The gene calls are TRBV5-3 and TRBJ1-2; 7 bases fit TRBD1. TRBV5-3 is an ORF, and what it does is uncertain. There are 15 residues in the CDR3. The V segment lost 6 bases and the J segment 2 bases; nucleotides outside the gene matches: 10. The CDR3 reads CARIQGRKANYGYTF. CDR3 bases: TGTGCCAGAATACAGGGGCGGAAAGCGAACTATGGCTACACCTTC.

V and J are TRBV5-1 and TRBJ1-5; 7 bases agree with TRBD1. Germline CDR1 and CDR2: SGHRS and YFSETQ. J lost 0 bases, V lost 4 bases, and 4 bases had no gene match. This CDR3 region has 15 residues. Here the CDR3 DNA reads TGCGCCAGCAGCCTCGGGACAGTTAGCAATCAGCCCCAGCATTTT. Translation gives CASSLGTVSNQPQHF. Supplemented by reference TRBV5-1 and TRBJ1-5, the full variable domain reads KAGVTQTPRYLIKTRGQQVTLSCSPISGHRSVSWYQQTPGQGLQFLFEYFSETQRNKGNFPGRFSGRQFSNSRSEMNVSTLELGDSALYLCASSLGTVSNQPQHFGDGTRLSIL.